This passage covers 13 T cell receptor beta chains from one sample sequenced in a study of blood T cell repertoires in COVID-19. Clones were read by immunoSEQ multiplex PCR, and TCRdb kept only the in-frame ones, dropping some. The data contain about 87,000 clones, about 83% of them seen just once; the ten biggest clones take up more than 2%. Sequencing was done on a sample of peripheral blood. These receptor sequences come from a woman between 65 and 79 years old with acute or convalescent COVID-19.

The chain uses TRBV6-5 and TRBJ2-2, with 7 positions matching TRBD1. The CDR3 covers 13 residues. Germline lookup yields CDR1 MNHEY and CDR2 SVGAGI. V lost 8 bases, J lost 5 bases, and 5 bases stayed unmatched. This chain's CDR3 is CASEKGATGELFF. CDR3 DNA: TGTGCCAGCGAGAAGGGGGCGACCGGGGAGCTGTTTTTT.

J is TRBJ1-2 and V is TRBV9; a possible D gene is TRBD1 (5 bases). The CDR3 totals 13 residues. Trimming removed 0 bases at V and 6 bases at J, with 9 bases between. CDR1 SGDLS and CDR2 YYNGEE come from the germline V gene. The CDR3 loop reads CASSVAIRDGYTF. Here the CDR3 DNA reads TGTGCCAGCAGCGTAGCTATCAGGGATGGCTACACCTTC.

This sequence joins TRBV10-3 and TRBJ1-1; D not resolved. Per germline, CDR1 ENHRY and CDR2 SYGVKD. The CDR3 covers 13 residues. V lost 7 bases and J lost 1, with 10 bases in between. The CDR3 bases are TGTGCCATCAATCCCCACAGGAACACTGAAGCTTTCTTT. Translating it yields CAINPHRNTEAFF.

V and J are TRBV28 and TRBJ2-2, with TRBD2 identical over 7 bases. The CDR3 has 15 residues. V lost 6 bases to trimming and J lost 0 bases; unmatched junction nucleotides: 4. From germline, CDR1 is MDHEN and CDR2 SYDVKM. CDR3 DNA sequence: TGTGCCAGCAGAGGGAGGGGAGCGAACACCGGGGAGCTGTTTTTT. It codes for CASRGRGANTGELFF.

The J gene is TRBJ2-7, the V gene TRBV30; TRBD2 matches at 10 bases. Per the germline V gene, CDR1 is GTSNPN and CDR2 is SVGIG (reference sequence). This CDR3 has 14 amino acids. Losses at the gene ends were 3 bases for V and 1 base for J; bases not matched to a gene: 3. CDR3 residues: CAWRPSGGSYEQYF. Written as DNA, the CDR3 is TGTGCCTGGAGGCCTAGCGGGGGTTCCTACGAGCAGTACTTC. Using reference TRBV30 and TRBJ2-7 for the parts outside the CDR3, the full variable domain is SQTIHQWPATLVQPVGSPLSLECTVEGTSNPNLYWYRQAAGRGLQLLFYSVGIGQISSEVPQNLSASRPQDRQFILSSKKLLLSDSGFYLCAWRPSGGSYEQYFGPGTRLTVT.

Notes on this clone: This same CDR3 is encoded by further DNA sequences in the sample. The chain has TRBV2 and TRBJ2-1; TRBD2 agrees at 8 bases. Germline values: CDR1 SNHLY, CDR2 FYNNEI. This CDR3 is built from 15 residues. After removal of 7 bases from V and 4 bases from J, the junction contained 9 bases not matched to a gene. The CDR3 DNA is TGTGCCAGCACCATCTCAAGCGGGGGATACAATGAGCAGTTCTTC. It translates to CASTISSGGYNEQFF.

The CDR3 spells CASSAIDWREGNQPQHF. The CDR3 nucleotides are TGTGCCAGTAGTGCCATTGACTGGAGGGAGGGCAATCAGCCCCAGCATTTT. The V call is TRBV19, the J call TRBJ1-5; D gene unclear. There are 17 residues in the CDR3. V gave up 5 bases and J gave up 2 bases, with 19 bases separating them. CDR1 and CDR2 from the germline V gene are LNHDA and SQIVND (reference sequence).

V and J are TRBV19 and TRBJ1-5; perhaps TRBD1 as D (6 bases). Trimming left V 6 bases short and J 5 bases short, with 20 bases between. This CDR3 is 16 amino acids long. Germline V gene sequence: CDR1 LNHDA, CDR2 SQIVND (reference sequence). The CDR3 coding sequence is TGTGCCAGTAGGAACCTTCCTGGGGGGGCCGATCAGCCCCAGCATTTT. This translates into CASRNLPGGADQPQHF.

CDR3 sequence reads: CASSPQGPWDTEAFF. The CDR3 nucleotides are TGTGCCAGCAGTCCCCAGGGTCCATGGGACACTGAAGCTTTCTTT. The genes are TRBV2 and TRBJ1-1, with a tentative D call TRBD1 (5 bases). V was clipped by 5 bases and J by 3 bases, with 16 bases between them. CDR1 is SNHLY and CDR2 is FYNNEI in the germline V gene. The CDR3 runs to 15 residues.

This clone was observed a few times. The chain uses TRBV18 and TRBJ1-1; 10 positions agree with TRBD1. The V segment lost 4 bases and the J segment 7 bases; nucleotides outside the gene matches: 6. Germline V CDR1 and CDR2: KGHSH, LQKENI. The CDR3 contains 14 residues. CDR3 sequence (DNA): TGTGCCAGCTCACAAGGACAGGGGGGACGTGAAGCTTTCTTT. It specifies CASSQGQGGREAFF.

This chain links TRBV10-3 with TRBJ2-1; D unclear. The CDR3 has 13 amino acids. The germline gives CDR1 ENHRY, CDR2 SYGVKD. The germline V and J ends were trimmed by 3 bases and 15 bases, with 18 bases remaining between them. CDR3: CAISDPKYPSLFF. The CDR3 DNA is TGTGCCATCAGTGATCCTAAATACCCGAGTCTGTTCTTC.

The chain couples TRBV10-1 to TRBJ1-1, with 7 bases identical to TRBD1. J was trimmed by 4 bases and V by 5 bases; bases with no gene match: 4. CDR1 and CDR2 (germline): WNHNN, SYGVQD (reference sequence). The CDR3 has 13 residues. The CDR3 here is CASSRQGPTEAFF. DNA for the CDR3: TGCGCCAGCAGTAGACAGGGCCCCACTGAAGCTTTCTTT.

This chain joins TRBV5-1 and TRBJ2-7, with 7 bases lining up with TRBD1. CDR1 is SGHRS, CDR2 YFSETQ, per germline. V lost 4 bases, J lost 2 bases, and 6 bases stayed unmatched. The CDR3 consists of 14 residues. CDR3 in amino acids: CASSETGQTYEQYF. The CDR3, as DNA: TGCGCCAGCAGCGAGACGGGACAGACCTACGAGCAGTACTTC.